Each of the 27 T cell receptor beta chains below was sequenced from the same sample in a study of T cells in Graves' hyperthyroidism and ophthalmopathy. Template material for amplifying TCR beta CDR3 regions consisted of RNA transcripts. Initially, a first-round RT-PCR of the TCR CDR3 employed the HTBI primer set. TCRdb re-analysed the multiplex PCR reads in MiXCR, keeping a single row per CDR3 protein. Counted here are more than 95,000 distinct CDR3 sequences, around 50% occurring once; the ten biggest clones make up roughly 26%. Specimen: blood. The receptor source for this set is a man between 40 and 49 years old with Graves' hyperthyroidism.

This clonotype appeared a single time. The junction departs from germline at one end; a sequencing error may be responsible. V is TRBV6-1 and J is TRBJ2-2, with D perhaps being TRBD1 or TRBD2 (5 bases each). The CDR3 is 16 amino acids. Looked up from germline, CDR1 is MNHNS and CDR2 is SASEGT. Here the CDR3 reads CASRDSWTGDAGELFF. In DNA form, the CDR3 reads TGTGCCAGCCGTGATTCCTGGACCGGGGACGCCGGGGAGCTGTTTTTT.

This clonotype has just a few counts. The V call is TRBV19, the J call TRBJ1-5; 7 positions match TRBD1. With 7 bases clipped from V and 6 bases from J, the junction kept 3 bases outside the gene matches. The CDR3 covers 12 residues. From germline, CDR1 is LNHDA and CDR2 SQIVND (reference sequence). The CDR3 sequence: CASNDRAQPQHF. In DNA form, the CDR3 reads TGTGCCAGTAATGACAGGGCTCAGCCCCAGCATTTT.

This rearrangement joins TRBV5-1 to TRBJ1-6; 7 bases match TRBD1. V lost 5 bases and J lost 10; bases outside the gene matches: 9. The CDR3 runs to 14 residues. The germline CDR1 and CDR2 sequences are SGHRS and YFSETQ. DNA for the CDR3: TGCGCCAGCAGTAGAACAGGGGAAATATCACCCCTCCACTTT. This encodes CASSRTGEISPLHF.

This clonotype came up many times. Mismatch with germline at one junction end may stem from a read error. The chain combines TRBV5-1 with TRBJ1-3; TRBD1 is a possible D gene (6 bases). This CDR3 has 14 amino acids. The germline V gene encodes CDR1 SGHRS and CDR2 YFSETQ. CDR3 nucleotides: TGCGCCAACAGCTTGAAGGGGGCTGGAAACACCATATATTTT. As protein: CANSLKGAGNTIYF.

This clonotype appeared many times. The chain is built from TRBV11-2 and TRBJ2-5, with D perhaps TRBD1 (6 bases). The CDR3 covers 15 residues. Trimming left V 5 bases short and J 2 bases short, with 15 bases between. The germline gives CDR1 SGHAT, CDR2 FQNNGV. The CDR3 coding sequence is TGTGCCAGCAGCCGTGGACAGTTTGGGCAAGAGACCCAGTACTTC. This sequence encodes CASSRGQFGQETQYF.

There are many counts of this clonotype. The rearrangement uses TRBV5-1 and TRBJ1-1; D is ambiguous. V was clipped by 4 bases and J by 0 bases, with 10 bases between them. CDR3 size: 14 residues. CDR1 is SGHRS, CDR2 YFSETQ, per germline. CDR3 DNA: TGCGCCAGCAGCCTGAACACGATGAACACTGAAGCTTTCTTT. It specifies CASSLNTMNTEAFF.

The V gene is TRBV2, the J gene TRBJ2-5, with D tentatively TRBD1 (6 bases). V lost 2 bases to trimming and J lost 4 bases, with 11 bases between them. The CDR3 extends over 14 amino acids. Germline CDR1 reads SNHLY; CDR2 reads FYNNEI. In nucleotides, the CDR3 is TGTGCCAGCAGTGAAAACAGGGCGTTAGAGACCCAGTACTTC. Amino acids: CASSENRALETQYF.

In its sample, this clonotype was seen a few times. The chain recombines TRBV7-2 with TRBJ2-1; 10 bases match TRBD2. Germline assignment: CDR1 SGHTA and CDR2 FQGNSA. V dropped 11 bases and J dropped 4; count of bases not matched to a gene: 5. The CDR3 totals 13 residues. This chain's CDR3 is CAFLAGEYNEQFF. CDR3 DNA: TGTGCCTTTCTAGCGGGAGAATACAATGAGCAGTTCTTC.

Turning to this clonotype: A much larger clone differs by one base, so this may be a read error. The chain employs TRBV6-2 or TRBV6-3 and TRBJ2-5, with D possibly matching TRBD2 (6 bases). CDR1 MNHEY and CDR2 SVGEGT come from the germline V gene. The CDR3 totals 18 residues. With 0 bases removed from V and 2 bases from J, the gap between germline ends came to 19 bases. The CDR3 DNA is TGTGCCAGCAGTTACTCCTCCGTGAAGGGAGGACGACAAGAGACCCAGTACTTC. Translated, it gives CASSYSSVKGGRQETQYF.

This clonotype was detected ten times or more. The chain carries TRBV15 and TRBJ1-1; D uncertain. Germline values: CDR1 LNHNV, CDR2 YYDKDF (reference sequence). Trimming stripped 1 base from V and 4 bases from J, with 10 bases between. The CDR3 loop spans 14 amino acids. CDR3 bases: TGTGCCACCAGCAGAGTACGTGGGAGCACTGAAGCTTTCTTT. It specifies CATSRVRGSTEAFF.

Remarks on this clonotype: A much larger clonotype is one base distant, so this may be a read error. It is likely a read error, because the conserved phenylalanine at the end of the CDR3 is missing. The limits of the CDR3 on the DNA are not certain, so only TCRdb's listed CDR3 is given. The CDR3 loop is CASSLPAGQKRYL. The V gene is TRBV7-3, the J gene TRBJ2-7; the D call TRBD1 from the table was never checked on the DNA. Both ends counted, the CDR3 spans 13 residues. Germline CDR1 is SGHTA and CDR2 is FQGTGA.

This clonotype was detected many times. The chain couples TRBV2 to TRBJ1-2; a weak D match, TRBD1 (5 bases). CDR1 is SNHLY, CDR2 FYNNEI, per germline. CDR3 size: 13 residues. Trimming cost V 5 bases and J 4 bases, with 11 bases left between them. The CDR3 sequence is CASSWGTVYGYTF. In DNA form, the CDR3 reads TGTGCCAGCAGTTGGGGCACAGTCTATGGCTACACCTTC. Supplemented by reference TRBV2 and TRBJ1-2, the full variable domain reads EPEVTQTPSHQVTQMGQEVILRCVPISNHLYFYWYRQILGQKVEFLVSFYNNEISEKSEIFDDQFSVERPDGSNFTLKIRSTKLEDSAMYFCASSWGTVYGYTFGSGTRLTVV.

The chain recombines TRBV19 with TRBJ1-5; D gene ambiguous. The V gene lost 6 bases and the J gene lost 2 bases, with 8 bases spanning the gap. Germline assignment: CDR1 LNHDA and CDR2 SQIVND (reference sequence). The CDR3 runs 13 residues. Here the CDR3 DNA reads TGTGCCAGTAGCCCGCGGGGCAATCAGCCCCAGCATTTT. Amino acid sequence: CASSPRGNQPQHF.

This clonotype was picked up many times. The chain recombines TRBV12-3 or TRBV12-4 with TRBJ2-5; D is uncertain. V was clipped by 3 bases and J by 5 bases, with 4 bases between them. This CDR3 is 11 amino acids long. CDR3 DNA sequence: TGTGCCAGCAGTTTGGCGGAGACCCAGTACTTC. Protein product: CASSLAETQYF.

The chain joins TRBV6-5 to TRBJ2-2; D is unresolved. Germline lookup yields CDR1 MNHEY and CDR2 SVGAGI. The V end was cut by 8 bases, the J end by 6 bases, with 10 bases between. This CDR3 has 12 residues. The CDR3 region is CASRRISGELFF. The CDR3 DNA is TGTGCCAGCCGACGAATCTCCGGGGAGCTGTTTTTT.

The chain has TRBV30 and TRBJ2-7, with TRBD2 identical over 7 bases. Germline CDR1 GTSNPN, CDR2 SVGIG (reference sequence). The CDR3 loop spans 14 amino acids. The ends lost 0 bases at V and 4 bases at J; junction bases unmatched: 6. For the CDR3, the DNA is TGTGCCTGGAGTGTACCCGGGGGGAGTTACGAGCAGTACTTC. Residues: CAWSVPGGSYEQYF. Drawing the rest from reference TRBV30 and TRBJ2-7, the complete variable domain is SQTIHQWPATLVQPVGSPLSLECTVEGTSNPNLYWYRQAAGRGLQLLFYSVGIGQISSEVPQNLSASRPQDRQFILSSKKLLLSDSGFYLCAWSVPGGSYEQYFGPGTRLTVT.

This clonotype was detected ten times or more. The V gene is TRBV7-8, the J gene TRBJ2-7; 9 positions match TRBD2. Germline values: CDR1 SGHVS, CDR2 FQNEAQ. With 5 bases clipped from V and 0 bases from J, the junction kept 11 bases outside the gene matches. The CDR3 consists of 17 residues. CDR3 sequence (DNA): TGTGCCAGCAGCCCGAGAACTAGCGGGTCTAGCTCCTACGAGCAGTACTTC. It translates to CASSPRTSGSSSYEQYF. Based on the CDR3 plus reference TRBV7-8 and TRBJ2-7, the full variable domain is GAGVSQSPRYKVAKRGQDVALRCDPISGHVSLFWYQQALGQGPEFLTYFQNEAQLDKSGLPSDRFFAERPEGSVSTLKIQRTQQEDSAVYLCASSPRTSGSSSYEQYFGPGTRLTVT.

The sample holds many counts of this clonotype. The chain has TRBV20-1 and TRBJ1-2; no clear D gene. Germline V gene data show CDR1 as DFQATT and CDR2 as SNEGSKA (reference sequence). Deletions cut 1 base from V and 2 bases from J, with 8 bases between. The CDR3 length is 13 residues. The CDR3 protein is CSARADENYGYTF. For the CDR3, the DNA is TGCAGTGCTAGAGCCGACGAAAACTATGGCTACACCTTC.

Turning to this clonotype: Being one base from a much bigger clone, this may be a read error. The CDR3 spells CASRPPPCNEQYF. DNA of the CDR3: TGTGCCAGCCGCCCTCCCCCCTGTAACGAGCAGTACTTC. The V and J genes are TRBV7-2 and TRBJ2-7; D is unresolved. In germline, CDR1 is SGHTA, CDR2 FQGNSA. The germline V and J ends were trimmed by 8 bases and 5 bases, with 16 bases remaining between them. This CDR3 spans 13 amino acids.

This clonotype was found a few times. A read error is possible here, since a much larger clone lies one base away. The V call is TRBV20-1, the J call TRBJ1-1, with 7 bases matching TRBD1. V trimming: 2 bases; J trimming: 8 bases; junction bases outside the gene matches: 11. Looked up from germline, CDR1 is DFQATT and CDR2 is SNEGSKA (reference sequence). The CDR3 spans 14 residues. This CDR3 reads CSARKGTVFMEAFF. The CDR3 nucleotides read TGCAGTGCTAGAAAAGGGACAGTTTTCATGGAAGCTTTCTTT.

CDR3 sequence reads: CASSTRAAGEKYNEQFF. CDR3 coding DNA: TGTGCCAGCAGCACGAGGGCTGCCGGGGAGAAGTACAATGAGCAGTTCTTC. The chain has TRBV5-4 and TRBJ2-1; perhaps TRBD2 as D (5 bases). V was shortened by 4 bases and J by 4 bases, with 21 bases between the two germline ends. Germline-derived CDR1 and CDR2 are SGHNT and YYREEE (reference sequence). The CDR3 totals 17 residues.

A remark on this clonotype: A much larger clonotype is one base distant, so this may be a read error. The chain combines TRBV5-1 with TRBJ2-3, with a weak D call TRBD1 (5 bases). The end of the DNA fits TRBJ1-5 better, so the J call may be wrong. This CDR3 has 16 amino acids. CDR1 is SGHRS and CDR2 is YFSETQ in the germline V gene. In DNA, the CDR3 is TGCGCCAGCAGCTTGGACGGCGGGGGAAGCACAGATACGCAGCATTTT. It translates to CASSLDGGGSTDTQHF.

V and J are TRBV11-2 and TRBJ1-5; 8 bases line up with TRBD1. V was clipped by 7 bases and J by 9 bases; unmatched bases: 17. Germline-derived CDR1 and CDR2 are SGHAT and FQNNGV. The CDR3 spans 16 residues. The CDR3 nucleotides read TGTGCCAGCACCTTTAGGGGGGACAGGTGGCAACCGCCCCAGCATTTT. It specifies CASTFRGDRWQPPQHF.

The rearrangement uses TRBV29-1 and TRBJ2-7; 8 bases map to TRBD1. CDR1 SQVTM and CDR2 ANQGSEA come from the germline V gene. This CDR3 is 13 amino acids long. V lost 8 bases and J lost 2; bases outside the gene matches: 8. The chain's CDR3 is CSQYRGQAYEQYF. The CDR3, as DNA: TGCAGCCAATACAGGGGACAGGCCTACGAGCAGTACTTC.

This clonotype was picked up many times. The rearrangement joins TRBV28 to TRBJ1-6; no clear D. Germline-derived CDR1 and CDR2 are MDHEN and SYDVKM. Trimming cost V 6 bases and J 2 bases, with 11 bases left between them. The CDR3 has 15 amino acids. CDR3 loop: CASSQSVTYNSPLHF. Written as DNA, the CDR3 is TGTGCCAGCAGCCAATCGGTTACCTATAATTCACCCCTCCACTTT.

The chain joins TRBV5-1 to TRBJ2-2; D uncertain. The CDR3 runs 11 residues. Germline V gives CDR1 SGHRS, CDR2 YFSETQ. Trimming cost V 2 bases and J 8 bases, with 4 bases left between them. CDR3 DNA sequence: TGCGCCAGCAGCTTTTTAGGGGAGCTGTTTTTT. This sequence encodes CASSFLGELFF. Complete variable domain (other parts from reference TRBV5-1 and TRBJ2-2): KAGVTQTPRYLIKTRGQQVTLSCSPISGHRSVSWYQQTPGQGLQFLFEYFSETQRNKGNFPGRFSGRQFSNSRSEMNVSTLELGDSALYLCASSFLGELFFGEGSRLTVL.

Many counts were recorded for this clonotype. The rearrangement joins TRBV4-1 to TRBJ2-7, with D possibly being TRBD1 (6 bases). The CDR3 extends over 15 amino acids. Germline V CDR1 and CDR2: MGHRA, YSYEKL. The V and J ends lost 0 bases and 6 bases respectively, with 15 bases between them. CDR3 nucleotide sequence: TGCGCCAGCAGCCAAGATGAGCAGGGGATGCGCGAGCAGTACTTC. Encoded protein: CASSQDEQGMREQYF.